Presented here are 29 T cell receptor beta chains from one specimen sequenced in a study of T cell responses to AZD1222 COVID-19 vaccine. Using immunoSEQ multiplex PCR, the repertoire was profiled, and TCRdb retains in-frame clones only, with some absent. The sample contains some 140,000 clones, around 89% of which appear only once. The sample in question was peripheral blood, obtained on day 0 of AZD1222 vaccination. The receptor set was obtained from an adult in good health.

The rearrangement joins TRBV4-1 to TRBJ1-6; unclear D gene. The CDR3 has 15 amino acids. The germline CDR1 and CDR2 sequences are MGHRA and YSYEKL. Trimming removed 3 bases at V and 6 bases at J, with 12 bases between. CDR3 nucleotide sequence: TGCGCCAGCAGCCAGGTCTTGCCCCTTAATTCACCCCTCCACTTT. Its protein product is CASSQVLPLNSPLHF.

The chain combines TRBV7-9 with TRBJ1-2; D may be TRBD1 (5 bases). The CDR3 is made up of 13 amino acids. Germline V lookup: CDR1 SEHNR, CDR2 FQNEAQ (reference sequence). V was clipped by 0 bases and J by 5 bases, with 7 bases between them. CDR3 residues: CASSLAGAYGYTF. CDR3 in DNA: TGTGCCAGCAGCTTAGCCGGGGCTTATGGCTACACCTTC. The full variable domain, its missing parts supplied by reference TRBV7-9 and TRBJ1-2, is DTGVSQNPRHKITKRGQNVTFRCDPISEHNRLYWYRQTLGQGPEFLTYFQNEAQLEKSRLLSDRFSAERPKGSFSTLEIQRTEQGDSAMYLCASSLAGAYGYTFGSGTRLTVV.

The chain recombines TRBV10-3 with TRBJ1-2, with D perhaps TRBD1 (6 bases). The CDR3 loop spans 14 amino acids. Germline V CDR1 and CDR2: ENHRY, SYGVKD. Trimming cost V 4 bases and J 2 bases, with 11 bases left between them. This CDR3 is CAISAGTLNYGYTF. CDR3 bases: TGTGCCATCAGTGCCGGGACACTAAACTATGGCTACACCTTC.

This chain uses TRBV29-1 with TRBJ2-2; 12 bases fit TRBD2. J lost 1 base, V lost 0 bases, and 12 bases had no gene match. The V gene's germline CDR1 is SQVTM and CDR2 ANQGSEA. This CDR3 contains 20 residues. The CDR3 is CSVEERWASGGAENTGELFF. DNA of the CDR3: TGCAGCGTTGAAGAGCGTTGGGCTAGCGGGGGGGCGGAGAACACCGGGGAGCTGTTTTTT.

This chain joins TRBV6-5 and TRBJ2-2, with D perhaps TRBD2 (6 bases). This CDR3 is 13 amino acids long. Per germline, CDR1 MNHEY and CDR2 SVGAGI. The V and J ends lost 6 bases and 6 bases respectively, with 11 bases between them. The CDR3 spells CASRRGVAGELFF. DNA of the CDR3: TGTGCCAGCAGGCGCGGGGTGGCCGGGGAGCTGTTTTTT.

This clone has a single count. The chain links TRBV7-2 to TRBJ2-1; 9 bases line up with TRBD2. The CDR3 loop spans 16 amino acids. Trimming cost V 1 base and J 3 bases; bases outside gene matches: 4. Germline V CDR1 and CDR2: SGHTA, FQGNSA. The CDR3, as DNA: TGTGCCAGCAGCTTAGTCGGTAGCGGGGGCTACAATGAGCAGTTCTTC. As protein: CASSLVGSGGYNEQFF.

The V and J genes are TRBV5-5 and TRBJ2-3; D might be TRBD1 (5 bases). This CDR3 is built from 15 residues. Trimming removed 0 bases at V and 3 bases at J, with 11 bases between. Germline CDR1 SGHKS, CDR2 YYEKEE (reference sequence). CDR3 DNA: TGTGCCAGCAGCTTGGCAGGGATGAAGACAGATACGCAGTATTTT. This translates into CASSLAGMKTDTQYF.

This clone was observed once. The chain couples TRBV18 to TRBJ2-7; 10 positions agree with TRBD1. V trimming: 1 base; J trimming: 2 bases; junction bases outside the gene matches: 2. This CDR3 comprises 15 residues. Per germline, CDR1 KGHSH and CDR2 LQKENI. The CDR3 region has the DNA TGTGCCAGCTCACCACAGGACAGGGGGACCTACGAGCAGTACTTC. Its translation is CASSPQDRGTYEQYF.

The chain uses TRBV7-3 and TRBJ2-1; weak D call: TRBD1 (5 bases). Germline values: CDR1 SGHTA, CDR2 FQGTGA. Trimming pared 5 bases from V and 7 bases from J, leaving 12 bases between. The CDR3 consists of 13 residues. The CDR3 DNA follows: TGTGCCAGCAGCGCTGGGGCCCTGAATGAGCAGTTCTTC. Translated, it gives CASSAGALNEQFF. Using reference TRBV7-3 and TRBJ2-1 for the parts outside the CDR3, the full variable domain is GAGVSQTPSNKVTEKGKYVELRCDPISGHTALYWYRQSLGQGPEFLIYFQGTGAADDSGLPNDRFFAVRPEGSVSTLKIQRTERGDSAVYLCASSAGALNEQFFGPGTRLTVL.

This chain joins TRBV11-2 and TRBJ1-3; possible D gene TRBD1, 5 bases. Deletions cut 5 bases from V and 0 bases from J, with 11 bases between. The CDR3 totals 15 residues. Germline values: CDR1 SGHAT, CDR2 FQNNGV. The CDR3 DNA reads as TGTGCCAGCAGCCCCGGGGCTTCCTCTGGAAACACCATATATTTT. It encodes CASSPGASSGNTIYF.

The chain recombines TRBV5-1 with TRBJ2-2, with a possible D match to TRBD1 (5 bases). Trimming removed 0 bases at V and 1 base at J, with 10 bases between. In germline, CDR1 is SGHRS, CDR2 YFSETQ. There are 16 residues in the CDR3. The DNA of the CDR3 is TGCGCCAGCAGCTTGGATGCAGGGAAGAACACCGGGGAGCTGTTTTTT. This codes for CASSLDAGKNTGELFF.

The chain carries TRBV4-1 and TRBJ1-1, with 7 bases aligning to TRBD1. CDR1 is MGHRA, CDR2 YSYEKL, per germline. This CDR3 has 16 residues. With V trimmed by 4 bases and J by 3 bases, 11 bases remained unmatched. The CDR3 reads CASSLGGQVRDTEAFF. DNA of the CDR3: TGCGCCAGCAGCCTAGGAGGACAGGTACGGGACACTGAAGCTTTCTTT.

V and J are TRBV12-3 or TRBV12-4 and TRBJ2-2, with TRBD2 as a possible D gene (6 bases). The V end was cut by 3 bases, the J end by 4 bases, with 6 bases between. The length of the CDR3 is 13 residues. The CDR3 protein is CASSLGGTGELFF. The CDR3 region has the DNA TGTGCCAGCAGTTTGGGGGGCACCGGGGAGCTGTTTTTT.

CDR3 nucleotide sequence: TGCAGCGTGGGACAGGGGACCGACAATCAGCCCCAGCATTTT. This sequence encodes CSVGQGTDNQPQHF. This chain uses TRBV29-1 with TRBJ1-5, with 10 nucleotides matching TRBD1. The CDR3 extends over 14 amino acids. CDR1 and CDR2 (germline): SQVTM, ANQGSEA. The V and J ends lost 6 bases and 3 bases, in that order; junction bases with no gene match: 5. The whole variable domain, remainder taken from reference TRBV29-1 and TRBJ1-5, is SAVISQKPSRDICQRGTSLTIQCQVDSQVTMMFWYRQQPGQSLTLIATANQGSEATYESGFVIDKFPISRPNLTFSTLTVSNMSPEDSSIYLCSVGQGTDNQPQHFGDGTRLSIL.

The chain's CDR3 is CASAGWEQFF. The CDR3 DNA reads as TGTGCCAGCGCGGGGTGGGAGCAGTTCTTC. The chain carries TRBV6-5 and TRBJ2-1; D might be TRBD2 (6 bases). Germline CDR1 reads MNHEY; CDR2 reads SVGAGI. The CDR3 has 10 residues. Deletions cut 8 bases from V and 10 bases from J, with 9 bases between.

The chain uses TRBV29-1 and TRBJ2-3; TRBD1 aligns across 7 bases. Germline V gene lookup returns CDR1 SQVTM and CDR2 ANQGSEA. V was pared by 3 bases and J by 1 base, with 4 bases of the junction left unmatched. This CDR3 has 14 amino acids. The CDR3 DNA reads TGCAGCGTTGACGAGGGGGCCGGCACAGATACGCAGTATTTT. It codes for CSVDEGAGTDTQYF.

The chain carries TRBV5-8 and TRBJ2-1; 7 bases align to TRBD1. The CDR3 length is 16 residues. In germline, CDR1 is SGHTS, CDR2 YDEGEE. J was trimmed by 7 bases and V by 6 bases; bases with no gene match: 16. CDR3 amino acids: CASTLTGYGFSNEQFF. The CDR3 DNA reads TGTGCCAGCACCCTGACAGGGTATGGTTTTTCAAATGAGCAGTTCTTC.

This chain joins TRBV6-2 or TRBV6-3 and TRBJ1-2; no clear D gene. The V end was cut by 5 bases, the J end by 4 bases, with 14 bases between. Germline loops: CDR1 MNHEY, CDR2 SVGEGT. CDR3 size: 14 residues. This CDR3 is CASSRGLILYGYTF. The CDR3 DNA sequence: TGTGCCAGCAGTCGTGGACTTATACTCTATGGCTACACCTTC.

This clone was seen more than once but under ten times. The chain has TRBV19 and TRBJ1-6, with D possibly matching TRBD1 (5 bases). CDR1 is LNHDA and CDR2 is SQIVND in the germline V gene (reference sequence). The CDR3 is 14 amino acids. The V gene lost 3 bases and the J gene lost 10 bases, with 13 bases spanning the gap. CDR3 DNA sequence: TGTGCCAGTAGTATGGTAAGGGGCCAGTCACCCCTCCACTTT. Encoded protein: CASSMVRGQSPLHF.

V is TRBV29-1 and J is TRBJ1-3; D gene unclear. The length of the CDR3 is 13 residues. Trimming cost V 4 bases and J 0 bases, with 7 bases left between them. Germline CDR1 reads SQVTM; CDR2 reads ANQGSEA. The CDR3 DNA reads TGCAGCGTTGGACCGAGCTCTGGAAACACCATATATTTT. Its protein product is CSVGPSSGNTIYF.

The CDR3 nucleotides are TGTGCCAGCTCACGTGGGGGGCGGACTGAAGCTTTCTTT. Amino acid sequence: CASSRGGRTEAFF. This chain uses TRBV18 with TRBJ1-1; possible D gene TRBD1, 6 bases. The germline gives CDR1 KGHSH, CDR2 LQKENI. CDR3 length equals 13 residues. V lost 4 bases, J lost 5 bases, and 11 bases lay in between.

The genes are TRBV10-1 and TRBJ2-7, with TRBD1 identical over 9 bases. V shed 4 bases, J shed 6 bases, and the junction held 10 bases outside the gene matches. This CDR3 has 15 residues. The germline V gene has CDR1 WNHNN and CDR2 SYGVQD (reference sequence). As DNA, the CDR3 is TGCGCCAGCAGTGCCACAAGACAGGGGGTTACCGAGCAGTACTTC. This gives the protein CASSATRQGVTEQYF.

CDR3 protein: CAVGRGSTGELFF. The CDR3 DNA follows: TGTGCCGTCGGGCGGGGAAGCACCGGGGAGCTGTTTTTT. The genes are TRBV24-1 and TRBJ2-2; maybe TRBD2 (6 bases). V was clipped by 12 bases and J by 4 bases, with 14 bases between them. Germline lookup yields CDR1 KGHDR and CDR2 SFDVKD. This CDR3 comprises 13 residues.

As regards this clone: Other nucleotide sequences in the sample specify the same CDR3. This chain connects TRBV6-5 to TRBJ1-1; D possibly corresponds to TRBD1 (5 bases). The CDR3 is made up of 14 amino acids. V dropped 3 bases and J dropped 4 bases, with 12 bases sitting between them. The germline V gene encodes CDR1 MNHEY and CDR2 SVGAGI. Written as DNA, the CDR3 is TGTGCCAGCAGTTATGGGGCCCTAGGCACTGAAGCTTTCTTT. Residues: CASSYGALGTEAFF.

The chain couples TRBV2 to TRBJ1-5; the D is unclear. This CDR3 is 13 amino acids long. CDR1 and CDR2 (germline): SNHLY, FYNNEI. V gave up 3 bases and J gave up 11 bases, with 14 bases separating them. CDR3 nucleotide sequence: TGTGCCAGCAGTGAGATGAGGACTGAGGCCCAGCATTTT. It translates to CASSEMRTEAQHF.

The DNA of the CDR3 is TGTGCCAGCTCACCGTCGACGGGTAGCAATCAGCCCCAGCATTTT. It encodes CASSPSTGSNQPQHF. The J gene is TRBJ1-5, the V gene TRBV18; D uncertain. V was pared by 3 bases and J by 0 bases, with 9 bases between. This CDR3 has 15 amino acids. The germline V gene has CDR1 KGHSH and CDR2 LQKENI. Full variable domain (remainder filled in from reference TRBV18 and TRBJ1-5): NAGVMQNPRHLVRRRGQEARLRCSPMKGHSHVYWYRQLPEEGLKFMVYLQKENIIDESGMPKERFSAEFPKEGPSILRIQQVVRGDSAAYFCASSPSTGSNQPQHFGDGTRLSIL.

In DNA, the CDR3 is TGCGCCAGCAGTTTCACAGGGGCGGGGGCCTACGAGCAGTACTTC. Residues: CASSFTGAGAYEQYF. This chain connects TRBV5-1 to TRBJ2-7; either TRBD1 or TRBD2 may fit D (7 bases each). The length of the CDR3 is 15 residues. V lost 5 bases and J lost 2, with 17 bases in between. Germline V gene data show CDR1 as SGHRS and CDR2 as YFSETQ.

V usage is TRBV27 and J usage is TRBJ1-6, with D hard to call. In germline, CDR1 is MNHEY, CDR2 SMNVEV (reference sequence). The CDR3 contains 13 residues. V dropped 6 bases and J dropped 7 bases, with 10 bases sitting between them. CDR3 sequence (DNA): TGTGCCAGCAGCCAGCGTGGGAATTCACCCCTCCACTTT. Residues: CASSQRGNSPLHF.

The rearrangement links TRBV4-3 to TRBJ1-2; unclear D gene. Deletions cut 0 bases from V and 1 base from J, with 9 bases between. The CDR3 is made up of 15 amino acids. Looked up from germline, CDR1 is LGHNA and CDR2 is YSLEER. CDR3 amino acids: CASSQESWVNYGYTF. The CDR3 coding sequence is TGCGCCAGCAGCCAAGAGTCGTGGGTTAACTATGGCTACACCTTC.